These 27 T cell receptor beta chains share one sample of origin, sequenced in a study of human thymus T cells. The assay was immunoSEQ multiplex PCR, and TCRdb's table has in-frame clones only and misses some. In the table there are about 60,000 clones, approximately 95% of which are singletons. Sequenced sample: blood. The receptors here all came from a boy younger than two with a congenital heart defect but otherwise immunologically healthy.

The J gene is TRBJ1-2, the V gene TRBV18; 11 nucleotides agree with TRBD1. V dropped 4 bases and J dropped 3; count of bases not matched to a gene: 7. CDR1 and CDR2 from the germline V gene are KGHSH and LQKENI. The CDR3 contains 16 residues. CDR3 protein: CASSRGQGAMDYGYTF. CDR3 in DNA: TGTGCCAGCTCACGAGGACAGGGGGCTATGGACTATGGCTACACCTTC.

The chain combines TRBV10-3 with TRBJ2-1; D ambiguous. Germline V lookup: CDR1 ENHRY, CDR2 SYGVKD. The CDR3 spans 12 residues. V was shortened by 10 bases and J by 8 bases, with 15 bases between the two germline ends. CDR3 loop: CATLDFWDEQFF. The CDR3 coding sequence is TGTGCCACCTTGGATTTCTGGGATGAGCAGTTCTTC.

CDR3 sequence reads: CASTPGGGNTIYF. In DNA form, the CDR3 reads TGTGCCAGCACCCCCGGAGGTGGAAACACCATATATTTT. This chain links TRBV6-5 with TRBJ1-3; no reliable D call. The CDR3 has 13 amino acids. Trimming took off 7 bases at V and 3 bases at J, with 10 bases between the two ends. Germline loops: CDR1 MNHEY, CDR2 SVGAGI.

The CDR3 protein is CASSIAGADTQYF. CDR3 DNA sequence: TGTGCCAGTAGTATAGCGGGAGCAGATACGCAGTATTTT. The chain has TRBV19 and TRBJ2-3; D may be TRBD2 (6 bases). The CDR3 loop spans 13 amino acids. V gave up 1 base and J gave up 4 bases, with 6 bases separating them. Germline lookup yields CDR1 LNHDA and CDR2 SQIVND (reference sequence).

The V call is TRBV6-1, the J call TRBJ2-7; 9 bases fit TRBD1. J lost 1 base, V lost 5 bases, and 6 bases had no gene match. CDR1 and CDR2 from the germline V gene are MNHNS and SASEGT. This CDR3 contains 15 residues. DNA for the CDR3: TGTGCCAGCAGTATATGGACAGGGGCGTCCTACGAGCAGTACTTC. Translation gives CASSIWTGASYEQYF.

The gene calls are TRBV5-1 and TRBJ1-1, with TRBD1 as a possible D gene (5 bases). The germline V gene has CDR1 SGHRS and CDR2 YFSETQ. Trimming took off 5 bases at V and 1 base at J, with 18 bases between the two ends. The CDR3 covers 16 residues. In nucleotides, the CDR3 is TGCGCCAGCAGAACCGAGCCCAGGGAGGGGAACACTGAAGCTTTCTTT. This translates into CASRTEPREGNTEAFF.

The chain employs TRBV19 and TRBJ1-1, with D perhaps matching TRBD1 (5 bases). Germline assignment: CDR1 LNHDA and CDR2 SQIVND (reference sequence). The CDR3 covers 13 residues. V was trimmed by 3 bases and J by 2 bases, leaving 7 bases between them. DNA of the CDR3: TGTGCCAGTAGTATGGGGGGAAACACTGAAGCTTTCTTT. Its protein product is CASSMGGNTEAFF.

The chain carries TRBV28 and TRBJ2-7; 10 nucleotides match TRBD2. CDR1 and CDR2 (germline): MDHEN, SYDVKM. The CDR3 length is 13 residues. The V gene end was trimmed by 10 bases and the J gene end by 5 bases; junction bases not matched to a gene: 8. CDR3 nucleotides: TGTGCCAACCGAAGGACTAGCGGTAACGAGCAGTACTTC. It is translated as CANRRTSGNEQYF.

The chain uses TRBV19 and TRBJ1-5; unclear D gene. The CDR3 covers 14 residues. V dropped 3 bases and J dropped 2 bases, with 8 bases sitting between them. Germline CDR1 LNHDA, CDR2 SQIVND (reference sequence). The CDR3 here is CASSIDWGNQPQHF. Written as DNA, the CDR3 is TGTGCCAGTAGTATTGATTGGGGCAATCAGCCCCAGCATTTT.

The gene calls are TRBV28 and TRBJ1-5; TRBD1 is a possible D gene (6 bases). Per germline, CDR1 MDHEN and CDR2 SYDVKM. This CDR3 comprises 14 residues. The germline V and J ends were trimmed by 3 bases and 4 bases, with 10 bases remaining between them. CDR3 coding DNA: TGTGCCAGCAGTTTTCTGGGGGCAAATCAGCCCCAGCATTTT. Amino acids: CASSFLGANQPQHF.

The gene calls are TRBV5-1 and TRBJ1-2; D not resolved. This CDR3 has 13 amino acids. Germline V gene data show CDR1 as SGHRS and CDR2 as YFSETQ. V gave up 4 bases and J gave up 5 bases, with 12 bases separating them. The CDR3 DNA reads TGCGCCAGCAGCCCCGGACGGCTTTATGGCTACACCTTC. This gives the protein CASSPGRLYGYTF. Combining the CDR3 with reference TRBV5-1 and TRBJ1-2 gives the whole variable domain KAGVTQTPRYLIKTRGQQVTLSCSPISGHRSVSWYQQTPGQGLQFLFEYFSETQRNKGNFPGRFSGRQFSNSRSEMNVSTLELGDSALYLCASSPGRLYGYTFGSGTRLTVV.

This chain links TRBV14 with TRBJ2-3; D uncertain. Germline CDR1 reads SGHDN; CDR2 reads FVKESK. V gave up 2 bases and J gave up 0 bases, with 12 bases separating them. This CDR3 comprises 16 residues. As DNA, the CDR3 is TGTGCCAGCAGCCAACAACATCCCGCTAGCACAGATACGCAGTATTTT. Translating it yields CASSQQHPASTDTQYF.

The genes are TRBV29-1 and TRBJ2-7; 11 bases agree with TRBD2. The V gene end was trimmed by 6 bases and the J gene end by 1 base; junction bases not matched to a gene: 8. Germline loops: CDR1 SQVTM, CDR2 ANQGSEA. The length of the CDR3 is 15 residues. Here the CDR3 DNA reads TGCAGCGTCACCGAGGGGACTAGCGGTTCCTACGAGCAGTACTTC. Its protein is CSVTEGTSGSYEQYF.

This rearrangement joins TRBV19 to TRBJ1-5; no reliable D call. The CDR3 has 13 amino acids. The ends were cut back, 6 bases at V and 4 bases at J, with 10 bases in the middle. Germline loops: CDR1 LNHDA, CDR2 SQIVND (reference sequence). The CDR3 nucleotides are TGTGCCAGTAGCTATTGGGTGAATCAGCCCCAGCATTTT. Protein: CASSYWVNQPQHF.

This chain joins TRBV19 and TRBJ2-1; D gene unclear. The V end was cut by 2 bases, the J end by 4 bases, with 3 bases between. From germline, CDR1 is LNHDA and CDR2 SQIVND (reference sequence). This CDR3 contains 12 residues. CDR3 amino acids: CASSITYNEQFF. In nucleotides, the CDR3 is TGTGCCAGTAGTATAACATACAATGAGCAGTTCTTC.

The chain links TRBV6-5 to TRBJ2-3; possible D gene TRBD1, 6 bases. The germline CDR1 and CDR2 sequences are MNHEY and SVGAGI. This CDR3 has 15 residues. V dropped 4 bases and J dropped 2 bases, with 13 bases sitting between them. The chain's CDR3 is CASSSDSPYTDTQYF. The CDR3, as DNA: TGTGCCAGCAGTTCGGACAGCCCCTACACAGATACGCAGTATTTT.

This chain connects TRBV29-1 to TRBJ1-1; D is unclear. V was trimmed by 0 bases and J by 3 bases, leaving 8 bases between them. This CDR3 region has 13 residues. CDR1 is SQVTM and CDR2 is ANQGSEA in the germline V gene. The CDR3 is CSVEDRHDTEAFF. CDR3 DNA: TGCAGCGTTGAAGATCGACATGACACTGAAGCTTTCTTT. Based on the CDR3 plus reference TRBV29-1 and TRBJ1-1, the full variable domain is SAVISQKPSRDICQRGTSLTIQCQVDSQVTMMFWYRQQPGQSLTLIATANQGSEATYESGFVIDKFPISRPNLTFSTLTVSNMSPEDSSIYLCSVEDRHDTEAFFGQGTRLTVV.

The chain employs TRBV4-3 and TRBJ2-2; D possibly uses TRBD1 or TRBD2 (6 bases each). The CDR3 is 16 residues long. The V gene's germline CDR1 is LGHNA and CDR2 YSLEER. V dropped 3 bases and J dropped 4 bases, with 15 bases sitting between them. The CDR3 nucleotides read TGCGCCAGCAGCCACGGTGGGGGGCTAGTCACCGGGGAGCTGTTTTTT. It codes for CASSHGGGLVTGELFF.

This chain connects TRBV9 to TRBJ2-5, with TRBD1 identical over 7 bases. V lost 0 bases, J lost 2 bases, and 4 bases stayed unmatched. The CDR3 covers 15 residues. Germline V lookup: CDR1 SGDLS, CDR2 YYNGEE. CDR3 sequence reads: CASSVGQGAQETQYF. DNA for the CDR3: TGTGCCAGCAGCGTAGGACAGGGCGCTCAAGAGACCCAGTACTTC.

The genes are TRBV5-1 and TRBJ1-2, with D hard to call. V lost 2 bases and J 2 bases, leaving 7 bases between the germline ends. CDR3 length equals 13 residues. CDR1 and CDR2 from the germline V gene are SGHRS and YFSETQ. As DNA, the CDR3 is TGCGCCAGCAGCTTATCCGGCAACTATGGCTACACCTTC. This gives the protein CASSLSGNYGYTF. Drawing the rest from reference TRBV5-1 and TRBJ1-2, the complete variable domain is KAGVTQTPRYLIKTRGQQVTLSCSPISGHRSVSWYQQTPGQGLQFLFEYFSETQRNKGNFPGRFSGRQFSNSRSEMNVSTLELGDSALYLCASSLSGNYGYTFGSGTRLTVV.

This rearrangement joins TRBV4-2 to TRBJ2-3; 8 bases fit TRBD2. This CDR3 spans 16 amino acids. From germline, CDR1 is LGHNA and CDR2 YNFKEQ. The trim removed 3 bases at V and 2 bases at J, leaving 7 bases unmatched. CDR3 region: CASSQLKRGNTDTQYF. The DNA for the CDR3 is TGTGCCAGCAGCCAGCTTAAGCGGGGGAACACAGATACGCAGTATTTT.

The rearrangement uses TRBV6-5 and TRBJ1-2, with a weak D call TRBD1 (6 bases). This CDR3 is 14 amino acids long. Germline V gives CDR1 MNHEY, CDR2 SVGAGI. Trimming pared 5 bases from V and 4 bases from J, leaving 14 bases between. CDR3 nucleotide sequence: TGTGCCAGCAGTCGCGTTGGACAGAGCTATGGCTACACCTTC. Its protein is CASSRVGQSYGYTF.

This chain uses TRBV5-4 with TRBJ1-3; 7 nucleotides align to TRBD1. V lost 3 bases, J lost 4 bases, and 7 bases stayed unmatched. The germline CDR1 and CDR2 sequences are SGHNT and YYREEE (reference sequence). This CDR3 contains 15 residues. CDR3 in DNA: TGTGCCAGCAGCTACCCCGGACAGGCCGGAAACACCATATATTTT. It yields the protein CASSYPGQAGNTIYF. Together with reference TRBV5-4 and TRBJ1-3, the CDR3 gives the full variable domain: ETGVTQSPTHLIKTRGQQVTLRCSSQSGHNTVSWYQQALGQGPQFIFQYYREEENGRGNFPPRFSGLQFPNYSSELNVNALELDDSALYLCASSYPGQAGNTIYFGEGSWLTVV.

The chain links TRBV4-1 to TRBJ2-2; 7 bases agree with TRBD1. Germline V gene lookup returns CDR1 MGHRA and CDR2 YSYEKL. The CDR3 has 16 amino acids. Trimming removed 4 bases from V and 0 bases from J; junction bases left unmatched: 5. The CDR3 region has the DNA TGCGCCAGCAGCCCCAGGACAGGCTCGAACACCGGGGAGCTGTTTTTT. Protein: CASSPRTGSNTGELFF.

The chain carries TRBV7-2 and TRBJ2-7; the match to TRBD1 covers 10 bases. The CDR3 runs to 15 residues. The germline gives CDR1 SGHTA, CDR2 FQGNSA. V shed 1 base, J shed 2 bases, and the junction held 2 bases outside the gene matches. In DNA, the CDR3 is TGTGCCAGCAGCTTAGTAGGACAGGGGGCCTACGAGCAGTACTTC. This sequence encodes CASSLVGQGAYEQYF.

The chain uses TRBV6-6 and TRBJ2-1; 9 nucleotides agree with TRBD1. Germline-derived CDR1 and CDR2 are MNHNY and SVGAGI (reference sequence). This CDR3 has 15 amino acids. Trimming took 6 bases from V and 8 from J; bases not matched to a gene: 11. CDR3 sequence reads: CASSYRDREVDEQFF. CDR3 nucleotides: TGTGCCAGCAGCTACCGGGACAGGGAGGTCGATGAGCAGTTCTTC.

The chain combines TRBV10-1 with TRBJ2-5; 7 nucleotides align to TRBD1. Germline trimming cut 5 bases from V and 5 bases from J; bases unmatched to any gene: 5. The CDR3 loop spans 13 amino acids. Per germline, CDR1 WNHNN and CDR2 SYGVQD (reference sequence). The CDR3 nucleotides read TGCGCCAGCAGTACAGGGGTCGGGGAGACCCAGTACTTC. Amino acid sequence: CASSTGVGETQYF.